This T cell receptor (beta chain) was identified in a study of beta chain features in type 1 diabetes. In germline, CDR1 is SGHRS, CDR2 YFSETQ. CDR3 length equals 14 residues. J lost 1 base, V lost 4 bases, and 4 bases had no gene match. Findings and caveats of the study: A moderate, significant TCRB CDR3 shortening appeared in type 1 diabetes across four CD4+ subsets.

The isolated RNA, all of it, was reverse transcribed, so expressed TCRB transcripts were what got sequenced. Measured with immunoSEQ multiplex PCR; TCRdb has only the in-frame clones, and not every one. The table lists approximately 15,000 clones, 55% to 75% of them singletons, with 2% to 2.5% in the top ten. About this clone itself: Its specificity is not known.

The sequencing sample was made of Tregs from blood. The clonotype comes from a man aged 25 to 40 with type 1 diabetes. This chain uses TRBV5-1 with TRBJ1-1, with 7 bases lining up with TRBD1. This chain's CDR3 is CASSTGQWNTEAFF. In DNA form, the CDR3 reads TGCGCCAGCAGCACGGGACAGTGGAACACTGAAGCTTTCTTT. Based on the CDR3 plus reference TRBV5-1 and TRBJ1-1, the full variable domain is KAGVTQTPRYLIKTRGQQVTLSCSPISGHRSVSWYQQTPGQGLQFLFEYFSETQRNKGNFPGRFSGRQFSNSRSEMNVSTLELGDSALYLCASSTGQWNTEAFFGQGTRLTVV.